The subject of this entry is one T cell receptor (beta chain). What it binds is not known. Germline V gives CDR1 SGHNT, CDR2 YENEEA. The length of the CDR3 is 16 residues. Trimming removed 6 bases from V and 2 bases from J, with 18 bases in between. This specimen belongs to a study of identical twins. Findings of the study overall: Insertions were reduced in abundant cord blood beta clonotypes but not in memory repertoires.

Unique molecular identifiers were present on the cDNA, and a universal primer site came from template switching. TCRdb used MiXCR to reprocess the 5' RACE reads, holding one entry per CDR3 protein. Of 280,000 or so distinct CDR3 sequences in the sample, about 8.3% were seen once. Everyone who gave samples was a healthy Caucasian. These same data were also listed under a study on yellow fever vaccine responses in identical twins.

The sequence was obtained from a woman aged 18-30 years in good health. Sequenced sample: memory (CD45RO+) T cells sorted from blood. The chain carries TRBV11-3 and TRBJ2-3; D may be TRBD1 (6 bases). CDR3 DNA sequence: TGTGCCAGCAGTCCGGGACACGCTAGGTCCACAGATACGCAGTATTTT. It translates to CASSPGHARSTDTQYF. Full variable domain (missing parts from reference TRBV11-3 and TRBJ2-3): EAGVVQSPRYKIIEKKQPVAFWCNPISGHNTLYWYLQNLGQGPELLIRYENEEAVDDSQLPKDRFSAERLKGVDSTLKIQPAELGDSAVYLCASSPGHARSTDTQYFGPGTRLTVL.